This TCR beta chain emerged from a study of T-cell memory formation after mild COVID-19. Study background: TCR clusters showed largely donor specificity. Findings of the study overall: For contracting clones, CD4+ ones sat mainly in CM and EM, CD8+ in EMRA.

TCRdb re-derived calls from the 5' RACE reads in MiXCR, one entry per CDR3 protein. This sample carries some 150,000 distinct CDR3 sequences, around 27% of them seen once, and the ten largest clones take around 22%. This clonotype was counted between two and nine times. Its antigen is currently unknown. The sequence came from an adult woman who had mild COVID-19 (a few samples of this study predate the infection). Cell type and time point are not known. The sample taken for sequencing was PBMCs or a T cell subset sorted from them (not recorded which).

The CDR3 reads CASSVESPSTDTQYF. For the CDR3, the DNA is TGTGCCAGCAGCGTAGAAAGTCCTAGCACAGATACGCAGTATTTT. The chain combines TRBV9 with TRBJ2-3; no clear D. CDR1 is SGDLS, CDR2 YYNGEE, per germline. The V gene lost 0 bases and the J gene lost 0 bases, with 8 bases spanning the gap. The CDR3 length is 15 residues.